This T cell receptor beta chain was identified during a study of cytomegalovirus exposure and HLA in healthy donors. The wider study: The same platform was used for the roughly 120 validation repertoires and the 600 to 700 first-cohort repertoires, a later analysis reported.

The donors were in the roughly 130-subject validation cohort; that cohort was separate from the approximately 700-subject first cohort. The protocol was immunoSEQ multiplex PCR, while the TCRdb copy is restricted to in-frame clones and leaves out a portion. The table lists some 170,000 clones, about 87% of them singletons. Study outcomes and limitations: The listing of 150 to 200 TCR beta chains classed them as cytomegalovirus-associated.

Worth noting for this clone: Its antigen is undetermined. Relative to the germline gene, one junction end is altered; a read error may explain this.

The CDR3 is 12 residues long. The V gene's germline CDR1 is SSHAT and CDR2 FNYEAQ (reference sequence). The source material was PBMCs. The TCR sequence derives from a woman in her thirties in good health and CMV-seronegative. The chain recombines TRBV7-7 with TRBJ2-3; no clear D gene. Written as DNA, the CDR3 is TGTGCTAGCAGCTCTAGCACAGATACGCAGTATTTT. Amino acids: CASSSSTDTQYF.